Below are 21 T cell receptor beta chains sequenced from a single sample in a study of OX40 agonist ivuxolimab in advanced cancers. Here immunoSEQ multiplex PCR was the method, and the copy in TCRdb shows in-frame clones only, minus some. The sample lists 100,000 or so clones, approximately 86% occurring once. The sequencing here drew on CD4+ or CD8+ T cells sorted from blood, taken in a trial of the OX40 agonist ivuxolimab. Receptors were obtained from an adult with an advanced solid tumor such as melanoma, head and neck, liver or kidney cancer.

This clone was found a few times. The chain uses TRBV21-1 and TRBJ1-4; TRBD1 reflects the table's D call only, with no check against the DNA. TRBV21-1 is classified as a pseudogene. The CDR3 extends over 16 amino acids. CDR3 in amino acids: CASSISRDSTNEKLFF. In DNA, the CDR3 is TGTGCCAGCAGCATCAGTCGGGACAGTACTAATGAAAAACTGTTTTTT.

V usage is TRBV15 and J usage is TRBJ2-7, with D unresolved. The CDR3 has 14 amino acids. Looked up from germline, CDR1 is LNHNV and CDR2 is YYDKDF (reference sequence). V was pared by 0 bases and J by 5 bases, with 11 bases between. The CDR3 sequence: CATSRDREANEQYF. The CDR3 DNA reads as TGTGCCACCAGCAGAGATAGGGAAGCCAACGAGCAGTACTTC.

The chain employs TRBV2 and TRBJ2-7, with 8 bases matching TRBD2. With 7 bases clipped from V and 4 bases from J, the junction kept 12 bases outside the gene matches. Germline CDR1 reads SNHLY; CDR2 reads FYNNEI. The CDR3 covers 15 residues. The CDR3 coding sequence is TGTGCCAGCAACCAAATGCGGACTAGCAGTTACGAGCAGTACTTC. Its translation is CASNQMRTSSYEQYF.

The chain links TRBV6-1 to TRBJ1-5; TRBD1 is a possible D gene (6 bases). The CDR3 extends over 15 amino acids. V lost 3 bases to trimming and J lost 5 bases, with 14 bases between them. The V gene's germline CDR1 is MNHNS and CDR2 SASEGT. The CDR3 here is CASSEVRGADQPQHF. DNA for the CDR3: TGTGCCAGCAGTGAGGTCAGGGGCGCGGATCAGCCCCAGCATTTT.

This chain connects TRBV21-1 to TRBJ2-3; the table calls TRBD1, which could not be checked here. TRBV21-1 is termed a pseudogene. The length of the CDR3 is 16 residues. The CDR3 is CASSRRQGGVTDTQYF. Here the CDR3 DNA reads TGTGCCAGCAGCAGGAGACAGGGGGGTGTCACAGATACGCAGTATTTT.

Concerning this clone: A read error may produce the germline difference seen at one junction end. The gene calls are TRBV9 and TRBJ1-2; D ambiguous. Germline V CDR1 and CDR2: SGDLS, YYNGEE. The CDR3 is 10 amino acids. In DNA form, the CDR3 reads TGTGCCAGCAGCGTATTGGCGGGAAAATTC. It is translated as CASSVLAGKF.

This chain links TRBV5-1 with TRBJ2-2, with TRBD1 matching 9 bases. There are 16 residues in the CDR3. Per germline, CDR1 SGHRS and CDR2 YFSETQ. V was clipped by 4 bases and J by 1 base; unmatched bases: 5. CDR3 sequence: CASSKTGGRNTGELFF. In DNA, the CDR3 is TGCGCCAGCAGCAAGACAGGGGGGAGGAACACCGGGGAGCTGTTTTTT.

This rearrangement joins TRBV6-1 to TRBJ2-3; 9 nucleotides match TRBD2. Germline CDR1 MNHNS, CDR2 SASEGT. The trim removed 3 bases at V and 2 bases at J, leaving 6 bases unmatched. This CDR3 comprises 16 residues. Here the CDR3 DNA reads TGTGCCAGCAGTGACCGGACTAGCGACTACACAGATACGCAGTATTTT. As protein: CASSDRTSDYTDTQYF.

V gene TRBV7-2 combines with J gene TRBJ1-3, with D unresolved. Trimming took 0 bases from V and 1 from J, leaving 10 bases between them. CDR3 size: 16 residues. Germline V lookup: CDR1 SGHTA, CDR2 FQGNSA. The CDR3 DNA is TGTGCCAGCAGCTTAGCGGTTGGGTCTTCTGGAAACACCATATATTTT. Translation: CASSLAVGSSGNTIYF. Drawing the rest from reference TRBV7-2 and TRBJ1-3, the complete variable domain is GAGVSQSPSNKVTEKGKDVELRCDPISGHTALYWYRQSLGQGLEFLIYFQGNSAPDKSGLPSDRFSAERTGGSVSTLTIQRTQQEDSAVYLCASSLAVGSSGNTIYFGEGSWLTVV.

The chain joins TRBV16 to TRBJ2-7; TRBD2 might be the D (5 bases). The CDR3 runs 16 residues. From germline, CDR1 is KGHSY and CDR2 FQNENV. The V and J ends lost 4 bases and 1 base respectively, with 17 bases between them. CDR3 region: CASSPRQDYRSYEQYF. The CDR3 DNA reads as TGTGCCAGCAGCCCGCGTCAAGACTACCGGTCCTACGAGCAGTACTTC.

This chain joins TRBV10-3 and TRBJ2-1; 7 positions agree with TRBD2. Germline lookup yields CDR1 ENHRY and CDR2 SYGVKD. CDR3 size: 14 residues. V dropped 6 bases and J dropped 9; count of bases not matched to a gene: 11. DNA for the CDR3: TGTGCCATCAGGGGTAAGCGGGAACGCGGTGAGCAGTTCTTC. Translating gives CAIRGKRERGEQFF.

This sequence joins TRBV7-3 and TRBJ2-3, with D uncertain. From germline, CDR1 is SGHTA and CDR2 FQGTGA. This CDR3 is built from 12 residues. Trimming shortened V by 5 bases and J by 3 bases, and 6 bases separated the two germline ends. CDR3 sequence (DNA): TGTGCCAGCAGCGCTAGGACAGATACGCAGTATTTT. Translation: CASSARTDTQYF.

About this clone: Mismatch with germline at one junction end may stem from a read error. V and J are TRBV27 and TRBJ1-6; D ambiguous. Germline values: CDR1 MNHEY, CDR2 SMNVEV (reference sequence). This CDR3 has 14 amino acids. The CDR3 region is CATSPGGFNSPLHF. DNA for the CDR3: TGTGCCACCAGTCCGGGAGGGTTCAATTCACCTCTCCACTTT.

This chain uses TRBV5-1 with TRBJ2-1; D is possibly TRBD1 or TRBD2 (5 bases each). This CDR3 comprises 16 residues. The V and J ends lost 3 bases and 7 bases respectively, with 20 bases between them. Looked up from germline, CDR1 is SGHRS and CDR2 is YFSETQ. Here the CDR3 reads CASSSLREGTRNEQFF. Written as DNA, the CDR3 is TGCGCCAGCAGCTCCCTCAGGGAAGGGACCCGGAATGAGCAGTTCTTC. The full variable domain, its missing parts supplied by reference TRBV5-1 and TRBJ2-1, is KAGVTQTPRYLIKTRGQQVTLSCSPISGHRSVSWYQQTPGQGLQFLFEYFSETQRNKGNFPGRFSGRQFSNSRSEMNVSTLELGDSALYLCASSSLREGTRNEQFFGPGTRLTVL.

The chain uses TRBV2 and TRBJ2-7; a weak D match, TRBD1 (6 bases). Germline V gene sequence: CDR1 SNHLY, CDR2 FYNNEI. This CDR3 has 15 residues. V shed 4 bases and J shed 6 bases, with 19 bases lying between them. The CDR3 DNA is TGTGCCAGCAGTGTTCAGGGGCCGGTTACTAGCGAGCAGTACTTC. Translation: CASSVQGPVTSEQYF.

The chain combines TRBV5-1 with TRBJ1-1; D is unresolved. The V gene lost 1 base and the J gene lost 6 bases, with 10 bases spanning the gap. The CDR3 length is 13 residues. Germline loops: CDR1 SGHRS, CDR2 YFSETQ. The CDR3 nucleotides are TGCGCCAGCAGCTTGTTAGGGAGCGCTGAAGCTTTCTTT. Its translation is CASSLLGSAEAFF.

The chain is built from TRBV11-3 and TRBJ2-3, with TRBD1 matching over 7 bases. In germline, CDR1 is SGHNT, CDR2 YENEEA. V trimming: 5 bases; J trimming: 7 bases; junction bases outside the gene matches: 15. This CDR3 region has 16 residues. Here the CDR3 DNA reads TGTGCCAGCAGCCCCGTCTGGACAGGAGCCGAAAATACGCAGTATTTT. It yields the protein CASSPVWTGAENTQYF.

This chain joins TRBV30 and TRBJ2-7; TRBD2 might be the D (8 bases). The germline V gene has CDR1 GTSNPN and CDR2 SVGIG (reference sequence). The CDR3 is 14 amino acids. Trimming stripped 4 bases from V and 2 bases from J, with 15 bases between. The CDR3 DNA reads TGTGCCTGGACCCCGGGAGGGGGCGCCTACGAGCAGTACTTC. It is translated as CAWTPGGGAYEQYF.

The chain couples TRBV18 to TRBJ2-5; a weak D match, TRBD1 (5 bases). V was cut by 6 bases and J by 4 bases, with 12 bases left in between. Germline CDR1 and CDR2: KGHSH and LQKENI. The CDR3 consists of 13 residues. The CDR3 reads CASSPTEAETQYF. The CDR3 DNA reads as TGTGCCAGCTCGCCGACAGAAGCAGAGACCCAGTACTTC.

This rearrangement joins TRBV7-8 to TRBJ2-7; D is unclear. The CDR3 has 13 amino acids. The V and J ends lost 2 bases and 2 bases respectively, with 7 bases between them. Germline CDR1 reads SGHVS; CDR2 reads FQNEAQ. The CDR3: CASSLNGPYEQYF. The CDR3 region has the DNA TGTGCCAGCAGCTTAAACGGACCCTACGAGCAGTACTTC.

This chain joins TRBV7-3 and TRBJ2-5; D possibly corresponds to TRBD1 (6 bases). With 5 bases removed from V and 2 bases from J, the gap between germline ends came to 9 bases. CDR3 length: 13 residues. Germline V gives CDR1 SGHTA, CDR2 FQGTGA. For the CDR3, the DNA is TGTGCCAGCAGCCGAGGACAGCAAGAGACCCAGTACTTC. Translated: CASSRGQQETQYF.